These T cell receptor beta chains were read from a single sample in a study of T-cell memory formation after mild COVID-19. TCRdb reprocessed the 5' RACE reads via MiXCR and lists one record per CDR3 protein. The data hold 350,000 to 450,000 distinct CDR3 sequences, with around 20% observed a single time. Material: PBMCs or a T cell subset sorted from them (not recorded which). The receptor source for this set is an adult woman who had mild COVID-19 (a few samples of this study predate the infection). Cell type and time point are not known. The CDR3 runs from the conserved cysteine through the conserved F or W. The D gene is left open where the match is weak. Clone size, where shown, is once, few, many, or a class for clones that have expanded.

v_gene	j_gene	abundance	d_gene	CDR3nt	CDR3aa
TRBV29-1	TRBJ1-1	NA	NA	TGCAGCGTTCCGGGGAATTGGGAGACTGAAGCTTTCTTT	CSVPGNWETEAFF
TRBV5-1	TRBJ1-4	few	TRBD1	TGCGCCAGCAGCTTGGCATTCGTCGGACAGGGTTTCCTCGCTCCCGGGGAAAAACTGTTTTTT	CASSLAFVGQGFLAPGEKLFF
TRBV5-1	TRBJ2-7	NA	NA	TGCGCCAGCAGCTTGGTCAGGGAAAGCGAGCAGTACTTC	CASSLVRESEQYF
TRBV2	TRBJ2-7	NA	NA	TGTGCCAGCAGTGTAGACAGGAGATCCTACGAGCAGTACTTC	CASSVDRRSYEQYF
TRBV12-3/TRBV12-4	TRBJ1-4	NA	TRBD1	TGTGCCAGCAGTTTAGGGGGGACAGTGAATGAAAAACTGTTTTTT	CASSLGGTVNEKLFF
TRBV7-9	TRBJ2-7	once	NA	TGTGCCAGCAGTCGGGGGACAGATTACGAGCAGTACTTC	CASSRGTDYEQYF
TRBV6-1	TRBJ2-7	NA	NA	TGTGCCAGCAGTGCTATACTAGCAGACTCCTACGAGCAGTACTTC	CASSAILADSYEQYF
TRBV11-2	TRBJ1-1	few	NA	TGTGCCAGCAGCTTAGGTGGTTGGGTACCGAACACTGAAGCTTTCTTT	CASSLGGWVPNTEAFF
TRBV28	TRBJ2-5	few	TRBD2	TGTGCCAGCAGTTTAGGAGTGGGACTAGCGGGGGAAAGACAAGAGACCCAGTACTTC	CASSLGVGLAGERQETQYF
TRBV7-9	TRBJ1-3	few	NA	TGTGCCAGCAGCTTAGACAGATCTGGAAACACCATATATTTT	CASSLDRSGNTIYF
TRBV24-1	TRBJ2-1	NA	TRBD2	TGTGCCACCAGTGATATAGGACTAGCGGACAATGAGCAGTTCTTC	CATSDIGLADNEQFF
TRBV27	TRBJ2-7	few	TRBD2	TGTGCCAGCAGTAAAGTAGGGACTACCTACGAGCAGTACTTC	CASSKVGTTYEQYF
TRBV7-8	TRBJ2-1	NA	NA	TGTGCCAGCAGCGTAGACGGAAACAATGAGCAGTTCTTC	CASSVDGNNEQFF
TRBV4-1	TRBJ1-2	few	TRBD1	TGCGCCAGCAGCCAACCTAGGAGCAGGGGGTATGGCTACACCTTC	CASSQPRSRGYGYTF
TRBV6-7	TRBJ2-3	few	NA	TGTGCCAGCAGTTACTCGGCGCTCCCTGAAGATACGCAGTATTTT	CASSYSALPEDTQYF
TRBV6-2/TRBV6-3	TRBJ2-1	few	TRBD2	TGTGCCAGCAGGATACTAGCGGGAGGTACGAATGAGCAGTTCTTC	CASRILAGGTNEQFF
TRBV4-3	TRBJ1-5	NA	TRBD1	TGCGCCAGCAGCCAACTATTGGGACAGGGAGAGGAGCCCCAGCATTTT	CASSQLLGQGEEPQHF